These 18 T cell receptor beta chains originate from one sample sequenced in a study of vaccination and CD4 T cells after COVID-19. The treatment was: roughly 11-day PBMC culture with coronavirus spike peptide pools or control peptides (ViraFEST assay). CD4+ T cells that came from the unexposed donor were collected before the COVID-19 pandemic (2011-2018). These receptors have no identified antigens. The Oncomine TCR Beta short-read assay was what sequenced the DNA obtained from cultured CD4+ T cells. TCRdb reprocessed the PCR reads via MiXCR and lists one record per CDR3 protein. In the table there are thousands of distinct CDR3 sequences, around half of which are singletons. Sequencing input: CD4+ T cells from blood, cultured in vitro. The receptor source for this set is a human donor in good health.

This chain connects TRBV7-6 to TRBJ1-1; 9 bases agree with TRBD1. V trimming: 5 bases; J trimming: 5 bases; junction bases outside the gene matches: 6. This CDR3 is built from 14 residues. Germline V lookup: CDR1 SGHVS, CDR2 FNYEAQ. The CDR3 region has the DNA TGTGCCAGCAGCCCCCCCGGGACAGGGACTGAAGCTTTCTTT. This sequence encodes CASSPPGTGTEAFF.

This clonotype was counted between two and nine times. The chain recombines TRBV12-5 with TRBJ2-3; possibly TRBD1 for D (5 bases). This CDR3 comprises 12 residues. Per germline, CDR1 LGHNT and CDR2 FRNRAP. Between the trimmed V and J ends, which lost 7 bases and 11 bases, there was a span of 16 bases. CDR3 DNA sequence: TGTGCTAGTGCCCCCCTCAGGGAAAAGCAGTATTTT. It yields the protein CASAPLREKQYF.

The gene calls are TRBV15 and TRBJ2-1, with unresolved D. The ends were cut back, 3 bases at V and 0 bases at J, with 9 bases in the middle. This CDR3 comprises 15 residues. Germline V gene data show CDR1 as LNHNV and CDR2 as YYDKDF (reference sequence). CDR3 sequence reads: CATSSPISSYNEQFF. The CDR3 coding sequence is TGTGCCACCAGCAGTCCGATAAGCTCCTACAATGAGCAGTTCTTC.

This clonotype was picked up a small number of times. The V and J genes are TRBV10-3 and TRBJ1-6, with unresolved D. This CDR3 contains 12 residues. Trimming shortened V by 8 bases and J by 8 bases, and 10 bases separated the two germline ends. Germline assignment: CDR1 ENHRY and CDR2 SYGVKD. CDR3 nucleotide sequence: TGTGCCATCTCGCGCGGGGATTCACCCCTCCACTTT. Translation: CAISRGDSPLHF.

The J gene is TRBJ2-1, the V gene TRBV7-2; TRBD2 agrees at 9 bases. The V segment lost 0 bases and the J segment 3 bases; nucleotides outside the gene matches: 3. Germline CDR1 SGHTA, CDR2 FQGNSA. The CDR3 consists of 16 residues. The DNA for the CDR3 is TGTGCCAGCAGCTTAGCGGCGGGGGGGCTCTACAATGAGCAGTTCTTC. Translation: CASSLAAGGLYNEQFF.

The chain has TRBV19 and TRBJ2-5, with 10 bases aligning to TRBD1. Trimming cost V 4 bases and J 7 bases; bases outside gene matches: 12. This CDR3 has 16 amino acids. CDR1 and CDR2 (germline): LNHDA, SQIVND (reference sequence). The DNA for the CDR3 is TGTGCCAGTAGTAAGGAGACAGGGGGCTCAAGGGGGACCCAGTACTTC. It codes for CASSKETGGSRGTQYF. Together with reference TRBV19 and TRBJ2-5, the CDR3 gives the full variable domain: DGGITQSPKYLFRKEGQNVTLSCEQNLNHDAMYWYRQDPGQGLRLIYYSQIVNDFQKGDIAEGYSVSREKKESFPLTVTSAQKNPTAFYLCASSKETGGSRGTQYFGPGTRLLVL.

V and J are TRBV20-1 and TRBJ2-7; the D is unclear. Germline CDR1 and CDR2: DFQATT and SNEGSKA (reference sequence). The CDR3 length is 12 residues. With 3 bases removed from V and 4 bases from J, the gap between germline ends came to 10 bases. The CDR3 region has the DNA TGCAGTGCTAGGGACCACATGTACGAGCAGTACTTC. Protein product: CSARDHMYEQYF.

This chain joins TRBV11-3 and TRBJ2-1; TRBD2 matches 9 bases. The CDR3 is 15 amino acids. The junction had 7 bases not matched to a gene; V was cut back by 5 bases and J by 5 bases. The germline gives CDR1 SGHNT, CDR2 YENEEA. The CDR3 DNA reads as TGTGCCAGCAGCCTTCTAGCGGGGTTAAACAATGAGCAGTTCTTC. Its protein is CASSLLAGLNNEQFF.

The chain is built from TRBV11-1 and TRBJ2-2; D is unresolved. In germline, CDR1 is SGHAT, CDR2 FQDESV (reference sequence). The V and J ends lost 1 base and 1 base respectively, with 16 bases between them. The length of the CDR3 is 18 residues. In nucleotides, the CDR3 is TGTGCCAGCAGCTTAGGTGCAAGGGTTCTGGTGAACACCGGGGAGCTGTTTTTT. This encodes CASSLGARVLVNTGELFF. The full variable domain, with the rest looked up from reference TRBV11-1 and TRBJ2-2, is EAEVAQSPRYKITEKSQAVAFWCDPISGHATLYWYRQILGQGPELLVQFQDESVVDDSQLPKDRFSAERLKGVDSTLKIQPAELGDSAMYLCASSLGARVLVNTGELFFGEGSRLTVL.

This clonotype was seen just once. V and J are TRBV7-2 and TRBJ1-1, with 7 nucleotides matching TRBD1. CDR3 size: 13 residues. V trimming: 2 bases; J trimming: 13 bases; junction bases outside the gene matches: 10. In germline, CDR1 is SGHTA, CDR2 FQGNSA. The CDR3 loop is CASSLMGQHDDFF. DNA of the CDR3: TGTGCCAGCAGCTTAATGGGACAGCATGATGATTTCTTT.

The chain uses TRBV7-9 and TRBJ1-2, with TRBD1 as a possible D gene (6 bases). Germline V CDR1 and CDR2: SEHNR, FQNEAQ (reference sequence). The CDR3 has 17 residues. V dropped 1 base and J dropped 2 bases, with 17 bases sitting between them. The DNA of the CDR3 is TGTGCCAGCAGCTTAGAAGGTAGTTGGGGGCCGAACTATGGCTACACCTTC. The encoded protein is CASSLEGSWGPNYGYTF.

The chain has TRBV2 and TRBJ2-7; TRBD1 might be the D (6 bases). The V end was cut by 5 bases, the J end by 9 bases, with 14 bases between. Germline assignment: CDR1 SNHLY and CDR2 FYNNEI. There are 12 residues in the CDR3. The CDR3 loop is CASSRQAPGQYF. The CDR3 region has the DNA TGTGCCAGCAGTAGACAGGCCCCTGGGCAGTACTTC.

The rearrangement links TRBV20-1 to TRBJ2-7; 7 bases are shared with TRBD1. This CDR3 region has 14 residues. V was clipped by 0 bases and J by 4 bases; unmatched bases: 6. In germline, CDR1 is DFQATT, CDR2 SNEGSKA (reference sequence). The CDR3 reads CSARDKGQPYEQYF. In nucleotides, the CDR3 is TGCAGTGCTAGAGATAAGGGACAGCCATACGAGCAGTACTTC.

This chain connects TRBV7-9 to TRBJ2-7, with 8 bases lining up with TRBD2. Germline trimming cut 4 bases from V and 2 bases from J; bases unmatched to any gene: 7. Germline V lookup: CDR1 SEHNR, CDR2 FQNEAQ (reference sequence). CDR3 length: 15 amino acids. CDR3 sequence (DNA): TGTGCCAGCAGCTCCCTAGCGGGCCAAACCTACGAGCAGTACTTC. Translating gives CASSSLAGQTYEQYF.

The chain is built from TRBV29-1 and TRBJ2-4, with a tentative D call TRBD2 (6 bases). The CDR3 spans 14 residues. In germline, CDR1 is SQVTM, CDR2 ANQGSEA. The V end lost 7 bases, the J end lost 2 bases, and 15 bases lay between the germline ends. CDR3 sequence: CSAALGGSKNIQYF. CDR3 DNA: TGCAGCGCCGCATTGGGGGGATCCAAAAACATTCAGTACTTC.

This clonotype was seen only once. In nucleotides, the CDR3 is TGTGCCAGCGCCCCCACCGTGGGGTCGCAGGGTGGAAACACCATATATTTT. Translating it yields CASAPTVGSQGGNTIYF. V and J are TRBV7-2 and TRBJ1-3, with TRBD1 as a possible D gene (5 bases). V was trimmed by 8 bases and J by 3 bases, leaving 23 bases between them. The CDR3 consists of 17 residues. CDR1 and CDR2 from the germline V gene are SGHTA and FQGNSA.

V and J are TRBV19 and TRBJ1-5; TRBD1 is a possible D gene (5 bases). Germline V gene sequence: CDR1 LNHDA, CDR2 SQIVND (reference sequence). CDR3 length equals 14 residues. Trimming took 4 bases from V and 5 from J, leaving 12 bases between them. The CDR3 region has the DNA TGTGCCAGTAGTAGGGGAGACAGAGATCAGCCCCAGCATTTT. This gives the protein CASSRGDRDQPQHF.

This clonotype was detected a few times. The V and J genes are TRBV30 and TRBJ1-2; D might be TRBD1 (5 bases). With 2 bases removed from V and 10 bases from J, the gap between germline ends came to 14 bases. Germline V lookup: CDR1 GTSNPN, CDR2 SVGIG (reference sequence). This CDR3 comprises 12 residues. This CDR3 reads CAWSTQGRTYTF. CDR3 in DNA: TGTGCCTGGAGTACCCAGGGTCGCACCTACACCTTC. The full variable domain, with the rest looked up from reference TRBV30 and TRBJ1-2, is SQTIHQWPATLVQPVGSPLSLECTVEGTSNPNLYWYRQAAGRGLQLLFYSVGIGQISSEVPQNLSASRPQDRQFILSSKKLLLSDSGFYLCAWSTQGRTYTFGSGTRLTVV.